The 25 T cell receptor beta chains in this list originate from one sample, sequenced in a study of blood T cell repertoires in COVID-19. The table came from immunoSEQ multiplex PCR; TCRdb's copy has only in-frame clones and leaves some out. The table lists under 300,000 clones, about nine tenths of them singletons. The sequenced sample was peripheral blood. The receptors here all came from a man aged 45-65 years with acute or convalescent COVID-19.

The V call is TRBV4-2, the J call TRBJ1-1, with D unresolved. The CDR3 is 12 residues long. Germline V gene data show CDR1 as LGHNA and CDR2 as YNFKEQ. The V and J ends lost 0 bases and 5 bases respectively, with 4 bases between them. The CDR3 here is CASSQEATEAFF. DNA for the CDR3: TGTGCCAGCAGCCAAGAGGCAACTGAAGCTTTCTTT.

V usage is TRBV14 and J usage is TRBJ1-6, with TRBD1 identical over 9 bases. Trimming at V came to 4 bases and at J to 6 bases, leaving 7 bases not matched to a gene. This CDR3 comprises 16 residues. CDR1 is SGHDN, CDR2 FVKESK, per germline. CDR3 coding DNA: TGTGCCAGCAGCCCCTTCGACAGGGGGGGTAATTCACCCCTCCACTTT. This translates into CASSPFDRGGNSPLHF.

The CDR3 DNA sequence: TGCGCCAGCAGCTTGTTCTCGAACACCGGGGAGCTGTTTTTT. This codes for CASSLFSNTGELFF. This sequence joins TRBV5-1 and TRBJ2-2; D gene ambiguous. This CDR3 has 14 amino acids. The V gene lost 1 base and the J gene lost 0 bases, with 4 bases spanning the gap. Germline V gene sequence: CDR1 SGHRS, CDR2 YFSETQ.

This chain joins TRBV7-9 and TRBJ2-1, with a weak D call TRBD2 (5 bases). CDR1 is SEHNR, CDR2 FQNEAQ, per germline (reference sequence). V was cut by 5 bases and J by 2 bases, with 16 bases left in between. The length of the CDR3 is 16 residues. CDR3 DNA: TGTGCCAGCAGCCATACGAGGGAAGAGGCCTACAATGAGCAGTTCTTC. Amino acids: CASSHTREEAYNEQFF.

The chain uses TRBV19 and TRBJ2-2; TRBD2 matches 9 bases. V lost 5 bases, J lost 2 bases, and 9 bases stayed unmatched. Germline CDR1 and CDR2: LNHDA and SQIVND (reference sequence). The CDR3 spans 17 residues. The CDR3 loop is CASSRSGTSLNTGELFF. The CDR3 DNA follows: TGTGCCAGTAGTCGGTCCGGGACTAGCCTCAACACCGGGGAGCTGTTTTTT.

The chain is built from TRBV12-5 and TRBJ2-5; D remains unclear. With 4 bases removed from V and 3 bases from J, the gap between germline ends came to 6 bases. The length of the CDR3 is 12 residues. Germline V gene lookup returns CDR1 LGHNT and CDR2 FRNRAP. Written as DNA, the CDR3 is TGTGCTAGTGGTTCGTATGAAGAGACCCAGTACTTC. It codes for CASGSYEETQYF.

The chain combines TRBV2 with TRBJ1-1, with TRBD1 matching 9 bases. Germline CDR1 SNHLY, CDR2 FYNNEI. The CDR3 has 12 residues. V trimming: 10 bases; J trimming: 10 bases; junction bases outside the gene matches: 10. CDR3 DNA: TGTGCCACACGGACAGGGGCCTTGGCAGCTTTCTTT. Residues: CATRTGALAAFF. The full variable domain, completed using reference TRBV2 and TRBJ1-1, is EPEVTQTPSHQVTQMGQEVILRCVPISNHLYFYWYRQILGQKVEFLVSFYNNEISEKSEIFDDQFSVERPDGSNFTLKIRSTKLEDSAMYFCATRTGALAAFFGQGTRLTVV.

The count of this clone is one. This chain joins TRBV7-3 and TRBJ2-3; TRBD1 aligns across 7 bases. The germline gives CDR1 SGHTA, CDR2 FQGTGA. V was pared by 4 bases and J by 2 bases, with 6 bases of the junction left unmatched. This CDR3 spans 15 amino acids. This CDR3 is CASSSQGKDTDTQYF. CDR3 DNA sequence: TGTGCCAGCAGCTCACAGGGGAAGGACACAGATACGCAGTATTTT.

This chain's CDR3 is CASSTQGGDLGYGYTF. The CDR3 nucleotides are TGTGCCAGCAGCACGCAGGGTGGGGATCTTGGCTATGGCTACACCTTC. V usage is TRBV9 and J usage is TRBJ1-2; a possible D gene is TRBD1 (5 bases). CDR1 and CDR2 from the germline V gene are SGDLS and YYNGEE. Trimming shortened V by 4 bases and J by 4 bases, and 20 bases separated the two germline ends. This CDR3 comprises 16 residues.

The rearrangement uses TRBV29-1 and TRBJ1-2, with a possible D match to TRBD1 (6 bases). Germline-derived CDR1 and CDR2 are SQVTM and ANQGSEA. This CDR3 comprises 14 residues. Trimming took off 5 bases at V and 2 bases at J, with 15 bases between the two ends. CDR3 residues: CSVRGQGPNYGYTF. The CDR3, as DNA: TGCAGCGTTAGGGGCCAGGGGCCAAACTATGGCTACACCTTC.

The gene calls are TRBV6-6 and TRBJ1-1; D is unclear. The CDR3 loop spans 14 amino acids. Germline V gene sequence: CDR1 MNHNY, CDR2 SVGAGI (reference sequence). V lost 5 bases and J 3 bases, leaving 13 bases between the germline ends. This chain's CDR3 is CASSGGRADTEAFF. CDR3 sequence (DNA): TGTGCCAGCAGTGGAGGGAGAGCAGACACTGAAGCTTTCTTT.

The chain carries TRBV11-3 and TRBJ2-2; 7 bases map to TRBD1. V gave up 4 bases and J gave up 7 bases; unmatched junction bases: 3. The CDR3 consists of 13 residues. Germline V gives CDR1 SGHNT, CDR2 YENEEA. The CDR3 nucleotides read TGTGCCAGCAGCTCACAGGGGATCGGGGAGCTGTTTTTT. Protein: CASSSQGIGELFF.

Regarding this clone: At the DNA level, this CDR3 is encoded by other sequences in the same sample as well. This sequence joins TRBV5-1 and TRBJ2-7, with D unresolved. The CDR3 has 12 residues. Trimming left V 2 bases short and J 4 bases short, with 7 bases between. Looked up from germline, CDR1 is SGHRS and CDR2 is YFSETQ. DNA of the CDR3: TGCGCCAGCAGCTTAATCGGGTACGAGCAGTACTTC. As protein: CASSLIGYEQYF.

This chain uses TRBV29-1 with TRBJ2-7; TRBD1 is a possible D gene (5 bases). Germline values: CDR1 SQVTM, CDR2 ANQGSEA. The CDR3 length is 13 residues. Between the trimmed V and J ends, which lost 0 bases and 4 bases, there was a span of 10 bases. The CDR3 loop reads CSVEDPGRYEQYF. CDR3 nucleotides: TGCAGCGTTGAAGACCCAGGGCGGTACGAGCAGTACTTC.

The gene calls are TRBV7-2 and TRBJ1-3; 9 bases fit TRBD1. The junction had 1 base not matched to a gene; V was cut back by 1 base and J by 0 bases. Germline V gives CDR1 SGHTA, CDR2 FQGNSA. CDR3 length: 16 residues. The CDR3 region is CASSLGTGVSGNTIYF. The CDR3 DNA reads as TGTGCCAGCAGCTTAGGGACAGGGGTCTCTGGAAACACCATATATTTT. Supplemented by reference TRBV7-2 and TRBJ1-3, the full variable domain reads GAGVSQSPSNKVTEKGKDVELRCDPISGHTALYWYRQSLGQGLEFLIYFQGNSAPDKSGLPSDRFSAERTGGSVSTLTIQRTQQEDSAVYLCASSLGTGVSGNTIYFGEGSWLTVV.

The CDR3 DNA reads as TGTGCCAGCAGCTTACCCCCAGGGGAGACCCAGTACTTC. Translation gives CASSLPPGETQYF. The chain employs TRBV7-6 and TRBJ2-5; D may be TRBD1 (5 bases). The V gene's germline CDR1 is SGHVS and CDR2 FNYEAQ. The V end was cut by 2 bases, the J end by 5 bases, with 9 bases between. The CDR3 consists of 13 residues.

The genes are TRBV2 and TRBJ1-6, with TRBD1 matching over 7 bases. V dropped 0 bases and J dropped 8; count of bases not matched to a gene: 7. Germline V CDR1 and CDR2: SNHLY, FYNNEI. The CDR3 is made up of 16 amino acids. The CDR3, as DNA: TGTGCCAGCAGTGAAGCCACCGGGACAGCTTATTCACCCCTCCACTTT. Amino acid sequence: CASSEATGTAYSPLHF.

The V gene is TRBV7-2, the J gene TRBJ1-4; D uncertain. CDR1 is SGHTA and CDR2 is FQGNSA in the germline V gene. Deletions cut 2 bases from V and 5 bases from J, with 15 bases between. The CDR3 extends over 16 amino acids. CDR3 sequence reads: CASSLKAVRVNEKLFF. In nucleotides, the CDR3 is TGTGCCAGCAGCTTAAAAGCGGTCCGTGTCAATGAAAAACTGTTTTTT.

This clone came up once. The J gene is TRBJ2-1, the V gene TRBV7-9, with 10 bases lining up with TRBD2. CDR1 is SEHNR and CDR2 is FQNEAQ in the germline V gene (reference sequence). The CDR3 is 16 residues long. The V segment lost 4 bases and the J segment 8 bases; nucleotides outside the gene matches: 11. Here the CDR3 DNA reads TGTGCCAGCAGCTCGCAGGGGGCTAGCGGGGGCCATGAGCAGTTCTTC. It encodes CASSSQGASGGHEQFF.

This chain uses TRBV10-1 with TRBJ2-2, with 9 bases identical to TRBD1. Germline V gene lookup returns CDR1 WNHNN and CDR2 SYGVQD (reference sequence). Losses at the gene ends were 6 bases for V and 5 bases for J; bases not matched to a gene: 7. The CDR3 sequence is 15 residues long. The CDR3 DNA reads TGCGCCAGCAGCACAGGGGGCGTAAGGACCGGGGAGCTGTTTTTT. Encoded protein: CASSTGGVRTGELFF.

This chain uses TRBV6-6 with TRBJ1-4; TRBD1 matches at 9 bases. Losses at the gene ends were 6 bases for V and 8 bases for J; bases not matched to a gene: 10. The germline CDR1 and CDR2 sequences are MNHNY and SVGAGI (reference sequence). The CDR3 sequence is 15 residues long. CDR3 nucleotides: TGTGCCAGCAGGGGACAGGGATACGGAGGAGAAAAACTGTTTTTT. Translated, it gives CASRGQGYGGEKLFF.

The chain employs TRBV7-8 and TRBJ2-7, with 11 bases fitting TRBD1. The J segment lost 7 bases and the V segment lost 5 bases, leaving 7 bases of the junction unmatched. Germline CDR1 reads SGHVS; CDR2 reads FQNEAQ. The length of the CDR3 is 14 residues. CDR3 region: CASSRGQGAWEQYF. The CDR3 DNA is TGTGCCAGCAGCCGAGGACAGGGGGCTTGGGAGCAGTACTTC.

Notes on this clone: The junction differs from germline at one of its ends, possibly a read error. This sequence joins TRBV7-7 and TRBJ2-2, with D uncertain. This CDR3 comprises 17 residues. Germline V gene lookup returns CDR1 SSHAT and CDR2 FNYEAQ (reference sequence). The CDR3 sequence is CASSQLLGSSNTGELFF. The DNA for the CDR3 is TGTGCTAGCAGCCAGCTATTGGGCAGCAGTAACACCGGGGAGCTGTTTTTT. Complete variable domain (other parts from reference TRBV7-7 and TRBJ2-2): GAGVSQSPRYKVTKRGQDVTLRCDPISSHATLYWYQQALGQGPEFLTYFNYEAQPDKSGLPSDRFSAERPEGSISTLTIQRTEQRDSAMYRCASSQLLGSSNTGELFFGEGSRLTVL.

This chain links TRBV12-3 or TRBV12-4 with TRBJ2-1; TRBD1 matches at 7 bases. The CDR3 runs 13 residues. V gave up 7 bases and J gave up 4 bases; unmatched junction bases: 4. The CDR3 here is CASTPTGYNEQFF. Here the CDR3 DNA reads TGTGCCAGCACCCCGACAGGGTACAATGAGCAGTTCTTC.

The V call is TRBV6-5, the J call TRBJ1-2; tentative D call: TRBD1 (6 bases). CDR1 and CDR2 from the germline V gene are MNHEY and SVGAGI. Trimming took 5 bases from V and 7 from J, leaving 20 bases between them. This CDR3 has 15 amino acids. The CDR3 here is CASSHLQGAVVGYTF. Here the CDR3 DNA reads TGTGCCAGCAGTCACTTACAGGGAGCCGTGGTTGGCTACACCTTC.